Below, one T cell receptor beta chain is given with its context. The antigen remains unidentified. Cells sorted by CD45RO/CCR7/CD25/CD127/CD95/CD27 comprised CD4+ naive, central memory, regulatory and stem cell-like memory cells. This CDR3 is 12 amino acids long. Germline lookup yields CDR1 LGHNA and CDR2 YSLEER. V gave up 4 bases and J gave up 6 bases, with 6 bases separating them. This sample is part of a study of beta chain features in type 1 diabetes. Findings and caveats of the study: Researchers caution that PCR might favor shorter templates, equally among patients and controls. Among type 1 diabetes patients, VDJ junctions had fewer insertions and more deletions. Among patients with Type 1 diabetes, TCRB CDR3s were moderately but significantly shorter in every one of the four CD4+ subsets. The naive, central memory and Treg TCRB repertoires of patients appeared to be more similar to one another than those of healthy donors.

The study reverse transcribed the entire isolated RNA, so it sequenced expressed TCRB transcripts. Clones were read by immunoSEQ multiplex PCR, and TCRdb kept only the in-frame ones, dropping some. Of 20,000 to 25,000 clones in the sample, 68% were seen once. The chain carries TRBV4-3 and TRBJ1-4; D not certain. The source is a woman in her 40s with type 1 diabetes. Material for sequencing was stem cell memory CD4+ T cells from blood. CDR3 sequence: CASSPRDEKLFF. DNA of the CDR3: TGCGCCAGCAGCCCTCGAGATGAAAAACTGTTTTTT.